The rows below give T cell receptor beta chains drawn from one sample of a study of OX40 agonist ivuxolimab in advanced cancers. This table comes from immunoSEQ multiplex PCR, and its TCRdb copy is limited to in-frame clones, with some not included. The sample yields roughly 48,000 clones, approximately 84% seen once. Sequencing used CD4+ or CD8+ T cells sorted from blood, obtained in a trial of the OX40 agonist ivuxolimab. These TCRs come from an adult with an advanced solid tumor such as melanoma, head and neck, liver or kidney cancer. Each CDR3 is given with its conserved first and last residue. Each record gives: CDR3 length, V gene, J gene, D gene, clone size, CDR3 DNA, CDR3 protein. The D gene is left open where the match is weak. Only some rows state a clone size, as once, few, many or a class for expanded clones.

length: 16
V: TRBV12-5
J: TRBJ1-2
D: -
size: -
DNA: TGTGCTAGTGGTTTAGTTCTGGGGGCGAAATACGGTGGCTACACCTTC
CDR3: CASGLVLGAKYGGYTF

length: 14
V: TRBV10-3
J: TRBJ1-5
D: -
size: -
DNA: TGTGCCATCAGTGACGCAGGGGTCGGTCAGCCCCAGCATTTT
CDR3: CAISDAGVGQPQHF

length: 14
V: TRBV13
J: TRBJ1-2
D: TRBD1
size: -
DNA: TGTGCCAGCAGCAGAACAGGGGGCAACTATGGCTACACCTTC
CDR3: CASSRTGGNYGYTF

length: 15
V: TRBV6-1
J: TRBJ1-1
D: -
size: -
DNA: TGTGCCAGCAATCGGGGGGGAAGAGGGTACACTGAAGCTTTCTTT
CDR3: CASNRGGRGYTEAFF

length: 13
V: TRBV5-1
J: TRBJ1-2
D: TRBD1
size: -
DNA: TGCGCCAGCAGCTGGGGGACAGGGGAAGGCTACACCTTC
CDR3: CASSWGTGEGYTF

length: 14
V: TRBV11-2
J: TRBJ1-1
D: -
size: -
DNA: TGTGCCAGCAGCCTCGGGACGGTCCGGGCTGAAGCTTTCTTT
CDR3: CASSLGTVRAEAFF

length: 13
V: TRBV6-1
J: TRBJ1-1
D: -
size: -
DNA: TGTGCCATCAGTGAGTCGAAAGGCAGCGAAGCTTTCTTT
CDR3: CAISESKGSEAFF

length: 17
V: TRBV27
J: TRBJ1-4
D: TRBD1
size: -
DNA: TGTGCCAGCAGTTTATTATGGCGGGGGGCAGGGGGAGAAAAACTGTTTTTT
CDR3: CASSLLWRGAGGEKLFF

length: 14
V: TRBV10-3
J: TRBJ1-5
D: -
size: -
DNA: TGTGCCATCAGCCCAGGGATTAGCAATCAGCCCCAGCATTTT
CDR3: CAISPGISNQPQHF

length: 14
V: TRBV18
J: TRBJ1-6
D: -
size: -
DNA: TGTGCCAGCTCACCTGTCAAGGGAGATTCACCCCTCCACTTT
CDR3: CASSPVKGDSPLHF

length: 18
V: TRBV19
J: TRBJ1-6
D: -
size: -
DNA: TGTGCCAGTAGCCGTACGGGCCGGGGCCTCCTAGCAGATTCACCCCTCCACTTT
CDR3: CASSRTGRGLLADSPLHF

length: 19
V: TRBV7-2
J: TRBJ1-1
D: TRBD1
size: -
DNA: TGTGCCAGCAGCTTAGTGTATGGAGGAGGGACAGGGGCGGGTAAGGTAGCTTTCTTT
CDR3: CASSLVYGGGTGAGKVAFF

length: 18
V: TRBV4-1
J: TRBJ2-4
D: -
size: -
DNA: TGCGCCAGCAGCCAGCACGCAGAGAGGCTTGGAGCCAAAAACATTCAGTACTTC
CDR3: CASSQHAERLGAKNIQYF

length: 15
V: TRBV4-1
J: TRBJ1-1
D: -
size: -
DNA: TGCGCCAGCAGCCAAGTGGGGAAAAGGAACACTGAAGCTTTCTTT
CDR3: CASSQVGKRNTEAFF

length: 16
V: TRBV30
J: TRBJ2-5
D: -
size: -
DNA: TGTGCCTGGAGTGTAAGGGGGGGCACCTTGTGGGAGACCCAGTACTTC
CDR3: CAWSVRGGTLWETQYF

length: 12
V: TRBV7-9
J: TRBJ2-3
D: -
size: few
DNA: TGTGCCAGCAGGGGTCCCGGGGATACGCAGTATTTT
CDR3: CASRGPGDTQYF

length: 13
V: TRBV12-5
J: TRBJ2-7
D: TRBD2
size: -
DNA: TGTGCTAGTGGCGCTAGCGGATCCTACGAGCAGTACTTC
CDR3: CASGASGSYEQYF

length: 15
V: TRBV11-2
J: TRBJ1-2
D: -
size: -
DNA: TGTGCCAGCAGCTTAGATCCCCGGGGAAGTCATGGCTACACCTTC
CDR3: CASSLDPRGSHGYTF

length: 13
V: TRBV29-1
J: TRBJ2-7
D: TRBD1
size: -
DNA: TGCAGCGTCTCGGGACAGAACTCCTACGAGCAGTACTTC
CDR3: CSVSGQNSYEQYF

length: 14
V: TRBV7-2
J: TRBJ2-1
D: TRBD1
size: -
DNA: TGTGCCAGCAGCCGACAGGGGGAGCTCAATGAGCAGTTCTTC
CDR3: CASSRQGELNEQFF

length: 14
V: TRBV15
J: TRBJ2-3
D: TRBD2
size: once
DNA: TGTGCCACCGGAGGCCAGCGGGAGCTGGATACGCAGTATTTT
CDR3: CATGGQRELDTQYF

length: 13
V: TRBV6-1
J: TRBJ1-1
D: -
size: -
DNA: TGTGCCAGCAGTGCAACGGCCGGGACTGAAGCTTTCTTT
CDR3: CASSATAGTEAFF

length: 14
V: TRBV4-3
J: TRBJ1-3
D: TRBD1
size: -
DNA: TGCGCCAGCAGCCAAGGGCAGGGGGAGAACACCATATATTTT
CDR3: CASSQGQGENTIYF

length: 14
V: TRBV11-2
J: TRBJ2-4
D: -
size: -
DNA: TGTGCCAGCAGCTCCCGGTTAGCCAAAAACATTCAGTACTTC
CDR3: CASSSRLAKNIQYF

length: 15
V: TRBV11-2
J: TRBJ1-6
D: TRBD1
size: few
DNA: TGTGCCAGCAGCTTAAGGACAGGTGATAATTCACCCCTCCACTTT
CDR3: CASSLRTGDNSPLHF

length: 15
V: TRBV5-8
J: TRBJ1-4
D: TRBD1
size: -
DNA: TGTGCCAGCAGGAACCCCGGGACAGGGGATGAAAAACTGTTTTTT
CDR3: CASRNPGTGDEKLFF

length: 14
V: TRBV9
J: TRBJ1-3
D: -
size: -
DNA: TGTGCCAGCAGCGTGGTGGCAATCGGAAACACCATATATTTT
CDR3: CASSVVAIGNTIYF

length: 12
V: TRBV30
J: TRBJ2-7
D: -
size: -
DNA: TGTGCCTGGAGTGGAGGTAGCGACATCAAGTACTTC
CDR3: CAWSGGSDIKYF

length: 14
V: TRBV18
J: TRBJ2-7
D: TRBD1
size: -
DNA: TGTGCCAGCTCACCACTCGACAGGGGCAACGAGCAGTACTTC
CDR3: CASSPLDRGNEQYF

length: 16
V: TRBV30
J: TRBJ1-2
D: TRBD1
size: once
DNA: TGTGCCTGGAGGCGAACGAGGGGGCCAAGGGACTATGGCTACACCTTC
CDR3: CAWRRTRGPRDYGYTF

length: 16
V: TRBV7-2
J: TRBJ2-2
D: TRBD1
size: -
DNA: TGTGCCAGCAGCCAAGGGGGGACAGGGCATACCGGGGAGCTGTTTTTT
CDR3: CASSQGGTGHTGELFF

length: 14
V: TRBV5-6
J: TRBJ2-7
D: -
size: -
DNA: TGTGCCAGCAGCTTGTACGGTAGCGGCTACGAGCAGTACTTC
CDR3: CASSLYGSGYEQYF

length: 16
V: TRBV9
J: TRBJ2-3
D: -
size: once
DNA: TGTGCCAGCAGCGTAGGCAGGGGGGCCCAGCTGGATACGCAGTATTTT
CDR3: CASSVGRGAQLDTQYF

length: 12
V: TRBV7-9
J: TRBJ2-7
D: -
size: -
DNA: TGTGCCAGCAGCTCCCAGGGGCACGAGCAGTACTTC
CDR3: CASSSQGHEQYF

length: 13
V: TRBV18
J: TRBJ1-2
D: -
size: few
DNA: TGTGCCAGCTCACGGACACTGAACTATGGCTACACCTTC
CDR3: CASSRTLNYGYTF

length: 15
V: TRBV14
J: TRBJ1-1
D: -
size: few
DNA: TGTGCCAGCAGCCAAGGAGTTCAGGTCCCCACTGAAGCTTTCTTT
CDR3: CASSQGVQVPTEAFF

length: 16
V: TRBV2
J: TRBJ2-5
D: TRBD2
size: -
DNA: TGTGCCAGCAGACACAGACTAGCGGGAGTGGCTGAGACCCAGTACTTC
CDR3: CASRHRLAGVAETQYF

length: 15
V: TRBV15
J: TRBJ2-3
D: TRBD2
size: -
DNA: TGTGCCACCAGCAAAGGGACTAGCGGGGGAGATACGCAGTATTTT
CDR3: CATSKGTSGGDTQYF

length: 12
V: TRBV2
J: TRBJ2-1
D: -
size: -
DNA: TGTGCCAGCAGCGGCGGGCGTCGTGAGCAGTTCTTC
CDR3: CASSGGRREQFF

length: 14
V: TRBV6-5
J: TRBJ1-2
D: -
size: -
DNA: TGTGCCAGCAGAATGACGGGGAAGGAATCTGGCTACACCTTC
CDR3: CASRMTGKESGYTF

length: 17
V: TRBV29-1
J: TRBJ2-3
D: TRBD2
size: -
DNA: TGCAGCGTTGGGGCTCTAGCGGGAGGTGGGGGCACAGATACGCAGTATTTT
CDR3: CSVGALAGGGGTDTQYF

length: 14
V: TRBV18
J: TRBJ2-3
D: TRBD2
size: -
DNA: TGTGCCAGCTCACAAGCGGGGAGCACAGATACGCAGTATTTT
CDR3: CASSQAGSTDTQYF

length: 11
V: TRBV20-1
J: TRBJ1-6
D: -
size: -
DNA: TGCAGTGCTAGTCTGGATTCACCCCTCCACTTT
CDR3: CSASLDSPLHF

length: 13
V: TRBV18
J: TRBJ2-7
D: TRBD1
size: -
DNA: TGTGCCAGCTCACCACTACAGGGGAATTGGCAGTACTTC
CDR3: CASSPLQGNWQYF

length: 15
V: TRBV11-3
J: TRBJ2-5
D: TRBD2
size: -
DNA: TGTGCCAGCAGCTTAGATGGGACTAGCCAAGAGACCCAGTACTTC
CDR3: CASSLDGTSQETQYF

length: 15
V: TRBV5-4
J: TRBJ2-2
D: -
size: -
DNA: TGTGCCAGCAGCTCCAGGGGGGGGAGGACCGGGGAGCTGTTTTTT
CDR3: CASSSRGGRTGELFF